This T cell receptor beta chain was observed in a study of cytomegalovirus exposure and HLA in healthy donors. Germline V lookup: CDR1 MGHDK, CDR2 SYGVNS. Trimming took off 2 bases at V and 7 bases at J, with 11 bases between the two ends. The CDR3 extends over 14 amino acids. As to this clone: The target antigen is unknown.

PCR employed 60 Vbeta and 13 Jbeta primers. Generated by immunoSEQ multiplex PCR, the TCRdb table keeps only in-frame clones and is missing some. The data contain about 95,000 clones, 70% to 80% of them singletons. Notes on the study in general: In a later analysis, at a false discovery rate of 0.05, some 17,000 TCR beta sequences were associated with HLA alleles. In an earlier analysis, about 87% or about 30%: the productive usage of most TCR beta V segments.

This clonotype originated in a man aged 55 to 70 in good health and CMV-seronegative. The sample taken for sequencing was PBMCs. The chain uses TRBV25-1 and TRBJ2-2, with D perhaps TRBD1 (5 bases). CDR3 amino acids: CASSEAGNDGELFF. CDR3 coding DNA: TGTGCCAGCAGTGAAGCAGGGAACGACGGGGAGCTGTTTTTT.